This TCR beta chain was found in a study of vaccination and CD4 T cells after COVID-19. As for the study in general: The stimulus for the cells was overlapping spike peptides derived from SARS-CoV-2, HCoV-NL63, HCoV-OC43 and HCoV-229E. Study-level points and caveats: Median 86.3% of reactive clones detected in convalescent patients emerged only post-vaccination.

Treatment indicated: approximately 11-day PBMC culture with coronavirus spike peptide pools or control peptides (ViraFEST assay). Peptide pools at 7.5 to 10 ug/ml, together with 7.5 to 10 IU/ml IL-2, were added to cultures of 1.5 million to 2.5 million PBMCs per well. Each of days 3 and 7 saw half the medium replaced by fresh IL-2 medium. CD4+ T cells that had been cultured provided DNA sequenced with the Oncomine TCR Beta short-read assay. TCRdb reanalysed the PCR reads using MiXCR and keeps one entry per CDR3 protein. The sample lists 10,000 to 15,000 distinct CDR3 sequences; around 47% were seen once. Note on this clonotype: What it binds is unknown.

Trimming stripped 7 bases from V and 2 bases from J, with 18 bases between. The CDR3 is 16 amino acids. In germline, CDR1 is SGHTA, CDR2 FQGNSA. The material sequenced was CD4+ T cells from blood, cultured in vitro. This chain connects TRBV7-2 to TRBJ2-1; tentative D call: TRBD2 (6 bases). The source is a human donor who had recovered from COVID-19. The CDR3 is CASTAYVRGPYNEQFF. CDR3 DNA: TGTGCCAGCACCGCTTACGTGCGGGGACCCTACAATGAGCAGTTCTTC.